The clone carrying this TCR beta chain has ten or more counts. What it binds is not known. The read halts 3 residues ahead of the CDR3 end, with the missing end drawn from the germline J gene. Germline V CDR1 and CDR2: ENHRY, SYGVKD. V was clipped by 2 bases and J by 0 bases; unmatched bases: 3. The CDR3 runs to 16 residues. This entry belongs to a study of T cell clonality in common variable immunodeficiency. Notes on the study in general: CVID patient heterogeneity limited repertoire-clinical complication correlations. Fewer TCRbeta clones were shared among CVID subjects than controls.

Sequencing was performed with immunoSEQ multiplex PCR; in TCRdb, only in-frame clones are kept and a portion is missing. This sample shows tens of thousands of clones and no singletons; 5.4% rests with the ten largest. Source material: peripheral blood mononuclear cells. The TCR originated in a person between 18 and 75 years old in good health. The genes are TRBV10-3 and TRBJ2-1, with 8 nucleotides matching TRBD2. The CDR3 region is CAISEAGGASYNEQFF. CDR3 DNA (partial): TGTGCCATCAGTGAGGCGGGGGGAGCCTCCTACAATGAG.